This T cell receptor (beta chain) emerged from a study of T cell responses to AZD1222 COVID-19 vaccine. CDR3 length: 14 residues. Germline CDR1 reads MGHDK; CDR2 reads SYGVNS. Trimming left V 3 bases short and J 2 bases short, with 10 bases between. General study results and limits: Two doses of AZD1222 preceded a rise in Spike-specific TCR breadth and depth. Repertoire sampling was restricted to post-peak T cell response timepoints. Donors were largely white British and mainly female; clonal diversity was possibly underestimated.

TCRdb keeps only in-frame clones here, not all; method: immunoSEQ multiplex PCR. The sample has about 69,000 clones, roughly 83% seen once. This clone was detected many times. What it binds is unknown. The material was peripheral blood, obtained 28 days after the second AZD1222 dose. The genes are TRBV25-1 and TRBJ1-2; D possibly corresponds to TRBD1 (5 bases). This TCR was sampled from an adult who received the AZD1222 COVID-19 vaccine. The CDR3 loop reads CASSDRGGNYGYTF. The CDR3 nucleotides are TGTGCCAGCAGTGATAGGGGAGGGAACTATGGCTACACCTTC.